This T cell receptor beta chain was identified in a study of control samples from healthy donors and cancer patients. Profiled with immunoSEQ multiplex PCR; TCRdb holds only in-frame clones, not every one. The sample records more than 120,000 clones, 75% to 95% being singletons. This TCR was recovered from a man younger than 45 in good health. Sample: blood.

This chain's CDR3 is CSIGSRDRGHTEAFF. CDR3 DNA sequence: TGCAGCATTGGAAGTAGGGACAGGGGGCACACTGAAGCTTTCTTT. The chain joins TRBV29-1 to TRBJ1-1; 12 bases match TRBD1. Germline V gives CDR1 SQVTM, CDR2 ANQGSEA. The CDR3 runs to 15 residues. V shed 8 bases, J shed 3 bases, and the junction held 10 bases outside the gene matches.